The 9 T cell receptor beta chains below come from one sample, sequenced in a study of control samples from healthy donors and cancer patients (dated by TCRdb to the early 2020s). The library was obtained by the immunoSEQ multiplex PCR assay. The source is immuneACCESS, and TCRdb retained only in-frame sequences with V and J called. Part of the clones is not carried over; for the studies checked, unresolved V genes explain less than half of this, and the remainder is unexplained. For this sample there are about 58,000 clones; about 89% appear just once. The top ten clonotypes cover about 13% of the sample. The sequenced sample was PBMCs. The receptor set was obtained from a woman aged 55-75 years with lung cancer.

This chain links TRBV10-1 with TRBJ2-2; the D gene is possibly TRBD2 (6 bases). V was cut by 7 bases and J by 3 bases, with 18 bases left in between. Germline lookup yields CDR1 WNHNN and CDR2 SYGVQD (reference sequence). CDR3 length: 16 amino acids. CDR3 residues: CASNGHQRADTGELFF. CDR3 DNA: TGCGCCAGCAATGGACACCAGCGGGCGGACACCGGGGAGCTGTTTTTT.

Remarks on this clone: Compared with germline, one end of the junction differs, possibly owing to a read error. This chain links TRBV20-1 with TRBJ2-1, with a weak D call TRBD1 (6 bases). The CDR3 covers 10 residues. The germline V gene encodes CDR1 DFQATT and CDR2 SNEGSKA (reference sequence). Here the CDR3 reads CSARSRDTLF. The CDR3 DNA follows: TGCAGTGCCCGATCCCGGGACACCCTCTTC.

The chain is built from TRBV28 and TRBJ2-5; 10 bases fit TRBD1. Germline-derived CDR1 and CDR2 are MDHEN and SYDVKM. J was trimmed by 5 bases and V by 2 bases; bases with no gene match: 5. CDR3 length: 15 amino acids. Written as DNA, the CDR3 is TGTGCCAGCAGTTTACCGACAGGGGGCCAGGAGACCCAGTACTTC. Protein sequence: CASSLPTGGQETQYF.

This chain connects TRBV6-5 to TRBJ1-1; a possible D gene is TRBD1 (5 bases). The germline CDR1 and CDR2 sequences are MNHEY and SVGAGI. There are 13 residues in the CDR3. The V end lost 5 bases, the J end lost 5 bases, and 12 bases lay between the germline ends. CDR3 protein: CASSRGEWTEAFF. In DNA form, the CDR3 reads TGTGCCAGCAGTCGAGGGGAGTGGACTGAAGCTTTCTTT.

The CDR3 is CASSPRGTPTEAFF. The DNA for the CDR3 is TGTGCCAGCTCACCGAGGGGTACTCCCACTGAAGCTTTCTTT. The chain carries TRBV18 and TRBJ1-1; weak D call: TRBD1 (5 bases). Germline V lookup: CDR1 KGHSH, CDR2 LQKENI. This CDR3 spans 14 amino acids. Between the trimmed V and J ends, which lost 3 bases and 4 bases, there was a span of 12 bases.

The chain uses TRBV28 and TRBJ1-1; tentatively, D is TRBD1 (5 bases). V dropped 6 bases and J dropped 8 bases, with 7 bases sitting between them. The CDR3 has 10 residues. Germline CDR1 and CDR2: MDHEN and SYDVKM. The CDR3 here is CASSYREAFF. CDR3 nucleotides: TGTGCCAGCAGCTACAGGGAAGCTTTCTTT.

This chain links TRBV9 with TRBJ1-1; D call uncertain. The CDR3 runs to 14 residues. The ends were cut back, 1 base at V and 6 bases at J, with 13 bases in the middle. Germline V gives CDR1 SGDLS, CDR2 YYNGEE. The DNA of the CDR3 is TGTGCCAGCAGCGTATACGGGAGTGGACCTGAAGCTTTCTTT. This encodes CASSVYGSGPEAFF.

This clone has just one count. The chain carries TRBV5-1 and TRBJ2-7, with D possibly TRBD2 on 7 matching bases. The CDR3 loop spans 16 amino acids. Between the trimmed V and J ends, which lost 2 bases and 6 bases, there was a span of 21 bases. The germline CDR1 and CDR2 sequences are SGHRS and YFSETQ. CDR3 DNA sequence: TGCGCCAGCAGCTTAGGTCTCTACGGGGGGCTGAGCGAGCAGTACTTC. Translating gives CASSLGLYGGLSEQYF.

The chain combines TRBV14 with TRBJ1-1; the D gene is possibly TRBD1 (6 bases). CDR3 length: 15 amino acids. Trimming cost V 4 bases and J 1 base, with 13 bases left between them. CDR1 is SGHDN and CDR2 is FVKESK in the germline V gene. Here the CDR3 DNA reads TGTGCCAGCAGCCTTTGGGACACCTCGAACACTGAAGCTTTCTTT. Translated: CASSLWDTSNTEAFF. Full variable domain (rest looked up from reference TRBV14 and TRBJ1-1): EAGVTQFPSHSVIEKGQTVTLRCDPISGHDNLYWYRRVMGKEIKFLLHFVKESKQDESGMPNNRFLAERTGGTYSTLKVQPAELEDSGVYFCASSLWDTSNTEAFFGQGTRLTVV.